A single sample is the source of the 24 T cell receptor beta chains below, sequenced in a study of prognosis after radiotherapy for stage I lung cancer. Amplification of the TCR beta CDR3 (from genomic DNA) was done by two-round multiplex PCR. The first round of PCR was done with primers that matched each TRBV and TRBJ gene. TCRdb redid the calling of the multiplex PCR reads with MiXCR, one entry per CDR3 protein. The data show fewer than 25,000 distinct CDR3 sequences, roughly 34% seen once. This specimen consisted of PBMCs, obtained before or after stereotactic body radiation therapy (not recorded which). All receptors derive from a donor at least 50 years old with non-small cell lung cancer.

This clonotype occurred once. The chain couples TRBV7-2 to TRBJ1-1; tentative D call: TRBD1 (5 bases). V gave up 2 bases and J gave up 1 base, with 8 bases separating them. The CDR3 is made up of 14 amino acids. Germline lookup yields CDR1 SGHTA and CDR2 FQGNSA. The CDR3 sequence is CASSLRGTNTEAFF. CDR3 nucleotides: TGTGCCAGCAGCTTACGGGGGACGAACACTGAAGCTTTCTTT.

This clonotype has at least ten counts. The chain recombines TRBV12-3 or TRBV12-4 with TRBJ2-6; D gene unclear. V lost 7 bases and J 4 bases, leaving 11 bases between the germline ends. The CDR3 runs to 14 residues. CDR3 loop: CASTGSSGANVLTF. The CDR3, as DNA: TGTGCCAGCACGGGTTCGTCCGGGGCCAACGTCCTGACTTTC.

In its sample, this clonotype was seen many times. The chain combines TRBV19 with TRBJ2-7; 9 bases agree with TRBD1. The V and J ends lost 5 bases and 4 bases, in that order; junction bases with no gene match: 9. The CDR3 extends over 15 amino acids. Germline CDR1 LNHDA, CDR2 SQIVND (reference sequence). CDR3 DNA: TGTGCCAGTAGTGCCCCGACAGGGGGATTATACGAGCAGTACTTC. Translation: CASSAPTGGLYEQYF.

This chain uses TRBV24-1 with TRBJ1-2, with D uncertain. The CDR3 extends over 13 amino acids. Trimming took off 3 bases at V and 9 bases at J, with 13 bases between the two ends. Germline-derived CDR1 and CDR2 are KGHDR and SFDVKD. Here the CDR3 reads CATSDQDRMCYTF. For the CDR3, the DNA is TGTGCCACCAGTGATCAAGACCGGATGTGCTACACCTTC.

This clonotype was counted at least ten times. The chain uses TRBV19 and TRBJ2-2, with 11 positions matching TRBD1. CDR3 size: 17 residues. J lost 8 bases, V lost 3 bases, and 11 bases had no gene match. Germline CDR1 LNHDA, CDR2 SQIVND (reference sequence). The CDR3 sequence is CASSISPGQGGRGELFF. The CDR3 DNA reads TGTGCCAGTAGTATCTCCCCGGGACAGGGGGGAAGAGGGGAGCTGTTTTTT.

The chain has TRBV28 and TRBJ2-3, with D unclear. V was shortened by 4 bases and J by 5 bases, with 10 bases between the two germline ends. There are 13 residues in the CDR3. Germline assignment: CDR1 MDHEN and CDR2 SYDVKM. DNA for the CDR3: TGTGCCAGCAGTTGGTGGTGGCGAGATACGCAGTATTTT. Amino acids: CASSWWWRDTQYF. The full variable domain, in which reference TRBV28 and TRBJ2-3 provide the parts outside the CDR3, is DVKVTQSSRYLVKRTGEKVFLECVQDMDHENMFWYRQDPGLGLRLIYFSYDVKMKEKGDIPEGYSVSREKKERFSLILESASTNQTSMYLCASSWWWRDTQYFGPGTRLTVL.

This clonotype appeared many times. The chain combines TRBV11-3 with TRBJ2-2; D gene ambiguous. The germline V and J ends were trimmed by 0 bases and 3 bases, with 8 bases remaining between them. The germline V gene encodes CDR1 SGHNT and CDR2 YENEEA. The CDR3 has 15 residues. CDR3 protein: CASSLDGWDTGELFF. The CDR3 coding sequence is TGTGCCAGCAGCTTAGACGGGTGGGACACCGGGGAGCTGTTTTTT.

This clonotype occurred many times. The chain links TRBV28 to TRBJ1-2; D perhaps matches TRBD1 (6 bases). The germline V gene encodes CDR1 MDHEN and CDR2 SYDVKM. This CDR3 is 14 amino acids long. Trimming removed 8 bases from V and 5 bases from J, with 18 bases in between. The chain's CDR3 is CASATGYLGYGYTF. As DNA, the CDR3 is TGTGCCAGCGCAACAGGGTATTTAGGGTATGGCTACACCTTC.

This clonotype was observed a few times. The chain joins TRBV24-1 to TRBJ2-1; D not certain. There are 13 residues in the CDR3. Germline CDR1 is KGHDR and CDR2 is SFDVKD. V dropped 2 bases and J dropped 4 bases, with 5 bases sitting between them. This CDR3 reads CATSDSPYNEQFF. The CDR3 DNA sequence: TGTGCCACCAGTGATTCCCCATACAATGAGCAGTTCTTC.

The sample holds many counts of this clonotype. The rearrangement links TRBV5-1 to TRBJ2-1; D is possibly TRBD1 or TRBD2 (6 bases each). This CDR3 region has 18 residues. Deletions cut 0 bases from V and 5 bases from J, with 21 bases between. Germline lookup yields CDR1 SGHRS and CDR2 YFSETQ. CDR3 protein: CASSLEGVAGPLDNEQFF. In DNA form, the CDR3 reads TGCGCCAGCAGCTTGGAGGGGGTCGCGGGGCCCCTTGACAATGAGCAGTTCTTC.

This clonotype was seen many times. The chain carries TRBV4-2 and TRBJ2-1; 7 bases match TRBD2. The CDR3 totals 13 residues. Trimming cost V 1 base and J 8 bases; bases outside gene matches: 2. Looked up from germline, CDR1 is LGHNA and CDR2 is YNFKEQ. The CDR3 sequence is CASSQGRGDEQFF. The CDR3 nucleotides are TGTGCCAGCAGCCAAGGCCGGGGGGATGAGCAGTTCTTC.

The table lists this clonotype with many counts. The chain recombines TRBV20-1 with TRBJ2-2, with 14 bases fitting TRBD2. V lost 1 base, J lost 1 base, and 5 bases stayed unmatched. This CDR3 has 18 amino acids. In germline, CDR1 is DFQATT, CDR2 SNEGSKA (reference sequence). The CDR3 here is CSARGGTSGSLNTGELFF. The CDR3 DNA is TGCAGTGCTAGAGGGGGGACTAGCGGGAGCCTGAACACCGGGGAGCTGTTTTTT.

This clonotype was counted ten times or more. The CDR3 here is CATSDSVRGDEQFF. The CDR3 DNA is TGTGCCACCAGTGATTCGGTGAGGGGGGATGAGCAGTTCTTC. The rearrangement links TRBV24-1 to TRBJ2-1; D is possibly TRBD1 or TRBD2 (6 bases each). Germline V CDR1 and CDR2: KGHDR, SFDVKD. The CDR3 spans 14 residues. V was shortened by 2 bases and J by 8 bases, with 12 bases between the two germline ends.

In the case of this clonotype: An end of the junction does not agree with germline; a read error may underlie this. The chain joins TRBV24-1 to TRBJ2-3, with D tentatively TRBD1 (6 bases). Germline V CDR1 and CDR2: KGHDR, SFDVKD. This CDR3 has 16 amino acids. The CDR3 here is CATSDWGQGSTDTQYF. CDR3 in DNA: TGTGCCACCAGTGATTGGGGGCAGGGGAGCACAGATACTCAGTATTTT.

This chain links TRBV6-1 with TRBJ1-6; 11 bases align to TRBD1. The CDR3 extends over 16 amino acids. V gave up 8 bases and J gave up 9 bases; unmatched junction bases: 12. Per the germline V gene, CDR1 is MNHNS and CDR2 is SASEGT. The CDR3 here is CASSRLGQGASSPLHF. The CDR3 nucleotides are TGTGCCAGCTCGCGGCTAGGACAGGGGGCAAGTTCACCCCTCCACTTT.

The chain recombines TRBV28 with TRBJ1-6; TRBD1 is a possible D gene (5 bases). V lost 7 bases to trimming and J lost 9 bases, with 10 bases between them. This CDR3 contains 12 residues. Germline CDR1 reads MDHEN; CDR2 reads SYDVKM. CDR3 amino acids: CASTGVGSPLHF. The DNA for the CDR3 is TGTGCCAGCACGGGGGTGGGTTCACCCCTCCACTTT.

Comment on this clonotype: Possible read error: a much larger clone is one base away. This sequence joins TRBV5-6 and TRBJ1-3; the D is unclear. Germline V gene lookup returns CDR1 SGHDT and CDR2 YYEEEE. The CDR3 totals 14 residues. The CDR3 sequence: CASSPDGPLNTTYF. CDR3 in DNA: TGTGCCAGCAGTCCGGACGGACCACTTAACACCACATATTTT.

This clonotype was picked up many times. The chain couples TRBV20-1 to TRBJ1-5, with D hard to call. V was trimmed by 0 bases and J by 6 bases, leaving 15 bases between them. The germline gives CDR1 DFQATT, CDR2 SNEGSKA (reference sequence). CDR3 length: 15 amino acids. CDR3 coding DNA: TGCAGTGCTAGAGATACGTGGGGAGCTGGTCAGCCCCAGCATTTT. Protein: CSARDTWGAGQPQHF.

This clonotype was seen ten or more times. This rearrangement joins TRBV14 to TRBJ1-3, with no clear D. The CDR3 is made up of 11 amino acids. The germline V and J ends were trimmed by 6 bases and 4 bases, with 4 bases remaining between them. Germline CDR1 reads SGHDN; CDR2 reads FVKESK. Here the CDR3 DNA reads TGTGCCAGCAGTACCGGAAACACCATATATTTT. Its translation is CASSTGNTIYF. The whole variable domain, remainder taken from reference TRBV14 and TRBJ1-3, is EAGVTQFPSHSVIEKGQTVTLRCDPISGHDNLYWYRRVMGKEIKFLLHFVKESKQDESGMPNNRFLAERTGGTYSTLKVQPAELEDSGVYFCASSTGNTIYFGEGSWLTVV.

Concerning this clonotype itself: A much larger clone is a single base away; this may be a read error. J is TRBJ2-5 and V is TRBV6-6; D assignment may be TRBD1 or TRBD2 (5 bases each). CDR3 length equals 13 residues. The germline CDR1 and CDR2 sequences are MNHNY and SVGAGI (reference sequence). The CDR3 sequence is CASSYSTRGTHYF. The CDR3 DNA reads as TGTGCCAGCAGTTACTCGACGAGAGGGACCCATTACTTC.

This clonotype was recorded many times. V usage is TRBV9 and J usage is TRBJ2-3; TRBD2 matches 10 bases. CDR1 is SGDLS and CDR2 is YYNGEE in the germline V gene. With 2 bases clipped from V and 0 bases from J, the junction kept 3 bases outside the gene matches. CDR3 length equals 16 residues. CDR3 nucleotide sequence: TGTGCCAGCAGCGTTGGGACTAGCGCAAGCACAGATACGCAGTATTTT. Protein sequence: CASSVGTSASTDTQYF. Full variable domain (remainder filled in from reference TRBV9 and TRBJ2-3): DSGVTQTPKHLITATGQRVTLRCSPRSGDLSVYWYQQSLDQGLQFLIQYYNGEERAKGNILERFSAQQFPDLHSELNLSSLELGDSALYFCASSVGTSASTDTQYFGPGTRLTVL.

This clonotype was seen repeatedly, ten times or more. This chain connects TRBV11-1 to TRBJ2-3, with 8 bases lining up with TRBD1. J was trimmed by 0 bases and V by 4 bases; bases with no gene match: 3. In germline, CDR1 is SGHAT, CDR2 FQDESV (reference sequence). CDR3 length equals 15 residues. In DNA, the CDR3 is TGTGCCAGCAGCTCGAGGGACAGGAGCACAGATACGCAGTATTTT. It yields the protein CASSSRDRSTDTQYF.

This chain joins TRBV6-5 and TRBJ1-2; unclear D gene. This CDR3 contains 16 residues. V lost 2 bases and J 1 base, leaving 14 bases between the germline ends. From germline, CDR1 is MNHEY and CDR2 SVGAGI. CDR3 DNA sequence: TGTGCCAGCAGTTACCATCAGGTATCCATTAACTATGGCTACACCTTC. It encodes CASSYHQVSINYGYTF.

This clonotype was counted between two and nine times. The chain carries TRBV4-3 and TRBJ2-5, with TRBD2 identical over 12 bases. The CDR3 totals 15 residues. V dropped 4 bases and J dropped 5; count of bases not matched to a gene: 5. Germline assignment: CDR1 LGHNA and CDR2 YSLEER. CDR3 protein: CASSLRLAGEETQYF. As DNA, the CDR3 is TGCGCCAGCAGCCTCCGACTAGCGGGAGAGGAGACCCAGTACTTC.